The T cell receptor (beta chain) described here comes from a study of cytomegalovirus exposure and HLA in healthy donors. This clone was counted between two and nine times. The antigen is unknown. The sample carries other DNA sequences with the same CDR3. PCR primers comprised 60 Vbeta and 13 Jbeta primers. TCRdb's table, derived via immunoSEQ multiplex PCR, lists solely in-frame clones and lacks some. The data show 150,000 to 200,000 clones, 81% seen once. After removal of 0 bases from V and 2 bases from J, the junction contained 2 bases not matched to a gene. The germline CDR1 and CDR2 sequences are SGHVS and FNYEAQ. This CDR3 spans 16 amino acids. The study, taken as a whole, reports: By a later analysis, the bulk of CMV-associated TCR beta chains appeared HLA-restricted.

The specimen was PBMCs. The clonotype originates from a man aged 18 to 35 in good health and CMV-seronegative. The chain recombines TRBV7-6 with TRBJ2-3; TRBD2 matches at 10 bases. CDR3 loop: CASSLALAGDTDTQYF. The CDR3 nucleotides read TGTGCCAGCAGCTTAGCTCTAGCGGGGGACACAGATACGCAGTATTTT.